This TCR beta chain is drawn from a study of cytomegalovirus exposure and HLA in healthy donors. Across the study: Findings of an earlier analysis included roughly 110 million unique TCR beta sequences from some 200 million T cells.

This PCR relied on a set of 60 Vbeta primers and 13 Jbeta primers. In the source study's methods: An analysis performed later counted about 80 million unique TCR beta chains (roughly 11 million of them shared). The table came from immunoSEQ multiplex PCR; TCRdb's copy has only in-frame clones and leaves some out. From that table come the V and J calls and clone size; the DNA was used to work out D and trimming. The data show under 200,000 clones, with under 80% seen just once and 1.3% to 1.5% held by the top ten. This clone showed up just once. Its cognate antigen is unknown. Study observations and caveats: In a later analysis, donors in an Asian-associated ancestry cluster reportedly had fewer N-insertions in productive TCRs than the cohort mean. A later analysis found most CMV-associated TCR beta chains apparently HLA-restricted.

Germline V gene sequence: CDR1 LNHDA, CDR2 SQIVND (reference sequence). Trimming took 1 base from V and 7 from J; bases not matched to a gene: 9. This CDR3 is 15 amino acids long. Sequenced input: PBMCs. The genes are TRBV19 and TRBJ2-5; TRBD2 matches at 7 bases. The clonotype originates from a woman younger than 45 in good health and CMV-seronegative. The CDR3 nucleotides are TGTGCCAGTAGTATAGGGGTTGGGCTAGCGGCGACCCAGTACTTC. Its translation is CASSIGVGLAATQYF.